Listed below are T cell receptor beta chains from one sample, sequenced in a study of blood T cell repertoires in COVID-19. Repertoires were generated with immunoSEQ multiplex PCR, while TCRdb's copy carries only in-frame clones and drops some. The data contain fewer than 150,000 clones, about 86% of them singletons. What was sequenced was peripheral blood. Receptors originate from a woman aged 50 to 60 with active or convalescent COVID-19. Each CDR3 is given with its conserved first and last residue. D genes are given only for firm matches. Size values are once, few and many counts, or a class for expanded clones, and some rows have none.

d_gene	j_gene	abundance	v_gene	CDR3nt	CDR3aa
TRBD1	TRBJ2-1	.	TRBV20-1	TGCAGTGCTAGTGGCGCAATGACAGGGCTGAGTGAGCAGTTCTTC	CSASGAMTGLSEQFF
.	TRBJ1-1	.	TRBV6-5	TGTGCCAGCACTCCCCCCGGACGGAGGTCCGCTGAAGCTTTCTTT	CASTPPGRRSAEAFF
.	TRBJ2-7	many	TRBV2	TGTGCCAGCCAGTCGGGTTCCTACGAGCAGTACTTC	CASQSGSYEQYF
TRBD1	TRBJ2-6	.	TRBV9	TGTGCCAGCAGCGTCGGGACAGGGGGTACTACTGGGGCCAACGTCCTGACTTTC	CASSVGTGGTTGANVLTF
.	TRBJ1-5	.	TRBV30	TGTGCCTGGAGTGTAGGGGGAAACAATCAGCCCCAGCATTTT	CAWSVGGNNQPQHF
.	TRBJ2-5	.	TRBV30	TGTGCCTGGAGTGTGGCGGGAGAGACCCAGTACTTC	CAWSVAGETQYF
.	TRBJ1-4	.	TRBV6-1	TGTGCCAGCAGTGAATACCAGGGCTTAAATGAAAAACTGTTTTTT	CASSEYQGLNEKLFF
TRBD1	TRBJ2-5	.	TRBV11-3	TGTGCCAGCAGCTCAGGGACAGCGTACCAAGAGACCCAGTACTTC	CASSSGTAYQETQYF
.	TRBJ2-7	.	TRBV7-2	TGTGCCAGCAGCCCACATACGGAGCAGTACTTC	CASSPHTEQYF
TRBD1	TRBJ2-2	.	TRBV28	TGTGCCAGCAGTCCGCCCAGGGGGTTCAGCACCGGGGAGCTGTTTTTT	CASSPPRGFSTGELFF
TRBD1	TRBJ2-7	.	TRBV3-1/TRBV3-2	TGTGCCAGCAGCCAATCGGGACAGGCCTACGAGCAGTACTTC	CASSQSGQAYEQYF
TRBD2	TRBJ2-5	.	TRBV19	TGTGCCAGTAGTATGAGCAGCGGGAGTATGGAGACCCAGTACTTC	CASSMSSGSMETQYF
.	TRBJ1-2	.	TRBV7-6	TGTGCCAGCAGCCCGCGCTGGCCGGGGGGCTACACCTTC	CASSPRWPGGYTF
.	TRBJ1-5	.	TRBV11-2	TGTGCCAGCAGCTTAGACAGGAATCAGCCCCAGCATTTT	CASSLDRNQPQHF
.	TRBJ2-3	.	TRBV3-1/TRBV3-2	TGTGCCAGCAGCCTATCAAGTGTTAGAACCTACACAGATACGCAGTATTTT	CASSLSSVRTYTDTQYF
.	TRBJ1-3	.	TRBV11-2	TGTGCCAGCAGCTTCGGGGGGGGATACTCTGGAAACACCATATATTTT	CASSFGGGYSGNTIYF
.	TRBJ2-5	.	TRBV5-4	TGTGCCAGCAGCTTTGACAGGGAGACCCAGTACTTC	CASSFDRETQYF
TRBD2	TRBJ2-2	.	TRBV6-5	TGTGCCAGCAAGCGGCGGGAGGGCACCGGGGAGCTGTTTTTT	CASKRREGTGELFF
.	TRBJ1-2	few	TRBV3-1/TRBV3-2	TGTGCCAGCAACCAATTCGGACAGCTCTATGGCTACACCTTC	CASNQFGQLYGYTF
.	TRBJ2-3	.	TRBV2	TGTGCCAGCAGTTATACAGATACGCAGTATTTT	CASSYTDTQYF
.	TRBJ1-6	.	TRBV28	TGTGCCAGCAGTTTATTTCCAGGGAATTCACCCCTCCACTTT	CASSLFPGNSPLHF
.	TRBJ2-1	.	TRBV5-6	TGTGCCAGCAGCTTGGCCGTTCGGGACTCCGGAAAGTTCTTC	CASSLAVRDSGKFF